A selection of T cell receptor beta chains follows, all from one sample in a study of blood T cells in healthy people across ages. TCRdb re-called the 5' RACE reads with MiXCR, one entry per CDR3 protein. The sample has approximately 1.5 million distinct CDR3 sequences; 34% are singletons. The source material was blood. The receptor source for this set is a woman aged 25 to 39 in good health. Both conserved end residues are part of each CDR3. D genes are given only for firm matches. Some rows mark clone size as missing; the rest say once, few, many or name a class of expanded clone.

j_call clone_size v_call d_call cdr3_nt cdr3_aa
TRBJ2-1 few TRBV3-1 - TGTGCCAGCAGCTTCCGGGACTCCGTTCACAATGAGCAGTTCTTC CASSFRDSVHNEQFF
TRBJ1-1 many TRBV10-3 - TGTGCCATCAGATCAGGGGCAGGGACTGAAGCTTTCTTT CAIRSGAGTEAFF
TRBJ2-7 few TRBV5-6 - TGTGCCAGCAGCTTGGCAGGGGTACAGTACGAGCAGTACTTC CASSLAGVQYEQYF
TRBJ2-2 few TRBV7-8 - TGTGCCAGCAGCTTGGGGGCGAACACCGGGGAGCTGTTTTTT CASSLGANTGELFF
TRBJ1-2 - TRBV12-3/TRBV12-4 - TGTGCCAGCAGTTTTAAGCGGCTCTATGGCTACACCTTC CASSFKRLYGYTF
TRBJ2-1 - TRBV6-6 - TGTGCCAGCAGGCCCATAGACAGCGATGGGGTACCGTTCTTC CASRPIDSDGVPFF
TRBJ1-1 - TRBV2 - TGTGCCAGCAGTGAACGACAATTGAACACTGAAGCTTTCTTT CASSERQLNTEAFF
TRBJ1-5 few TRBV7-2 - TGTGCCAGCAGCTCAGCCGGTCCGGGCAGTCAGCCCCAGCATTTT CASSSAGPGSQPQHF
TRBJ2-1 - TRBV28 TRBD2 TGTGCCAGTTTAGGACTAGCGGGTCACAATGAGCAGTTCTTC CASLGLAGHNEQFF
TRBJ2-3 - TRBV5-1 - TGCACCAGCAGCTCTATGGGGGCGGCCGATACGCAGTATTTT CTSSSMGAADTQYF
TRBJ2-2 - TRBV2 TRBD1 TGTGCCAGCAGTGTTCAGGGGGCCACCGGGGAGCTGTTTTTT CASSVQGATGELFF
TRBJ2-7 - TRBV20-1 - TGCAGTGTTAAGGAGTCCGGAACAGTCAGCTCCTACGAGCAGTACTTC CSVKESGTVSSYEQYF
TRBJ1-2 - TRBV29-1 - TGCAGCGTTGGTACCTCTTCCTATGGCTACACCTTC CSVGTSSYGYTF
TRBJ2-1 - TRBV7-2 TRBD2 TGTGCCAGCAGCCCCGACTGGGCGGGAGGTCCTGTAAGGAATGAGCAGTTCTTC CASSPDWAGGPVRNEQFF
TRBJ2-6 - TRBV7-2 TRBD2 TGTGCCAGCAGCTTAGGAGCGGGGTACTCTGGGGCCAACGTCCTGACTTTC CASSLGAGYSGANVLTF
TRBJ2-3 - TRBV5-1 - TGCGCCAGCAGTGCTGAATTGGGCACAGATACGCAGTATTTT CASSAELGTDTQYF
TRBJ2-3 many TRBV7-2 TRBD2 TGTGCCAGCAGCCAGCGGCGGGGGGTCTCGGCAGATACGCAGTATTTT CASSQRRGVSADTQYF
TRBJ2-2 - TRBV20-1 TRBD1 TGCAGTGCTCGCAACTCAGGGGGAAGGGACACCGGGGAGCTGTTTTTT CSARNSGGRDTGELFF
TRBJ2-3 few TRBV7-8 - TGTGCCAGCAGCTTATATTCCTGGTGGGACGCCAGCACAGATACGCAGTATTTT CASSLYSWWDASTDTQYF
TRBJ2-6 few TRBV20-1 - TGCAGTGCTAGAGGGGCCAGCTTGTACTCTGGGGCCAACGTCCTGACTTTC CSARGASLYSGANVLTF
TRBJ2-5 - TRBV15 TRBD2 TGTGCCACCAGCATGGGGGGGGGGATGTCGGAGACCCAGTACTTC CATSMGGGMSETQYF
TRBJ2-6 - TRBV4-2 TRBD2 TGTGCCAGCAGCCAAGACGGGCGGGGGGACTCCGGGGCCAACGTCCTGACTTTC CASSQDGRGDSGANVLTF
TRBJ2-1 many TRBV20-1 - TGCAGTGCTAAGCGGACTGTCGTGGAGCAGTTCTTC CSAKRTVVEQFF
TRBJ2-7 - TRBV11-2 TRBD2 TGTGCCTGCAGCCATCCCTCCGGATTAGCGGGACCCTACGAGCAGTACTTC CACSHPSGLAGPYEQYF
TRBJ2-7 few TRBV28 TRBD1 TGTGCCAGTGGAAGACAGGGGGCGTACGAGCAGTACTTC CASGRQGAYEQYF
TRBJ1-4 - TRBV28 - TGTGCCAGCAGTTCAGGGACAAATAATGAAAAACTGTTTTTT CASSSGTNNEKLFF
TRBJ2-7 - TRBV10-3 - TGTGCCATCAGTGGGCAGCCCTCCTACGAGCAGTACTTC CAISGQPSYEQYF
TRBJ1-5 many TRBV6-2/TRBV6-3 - TGTGCCAATTCTTCATCCATCCATCAGCCCCAGCATTTT CANSSSIHQPQHF
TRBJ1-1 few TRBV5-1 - TGCGCCAGTGGGCGTACGGGGATCGAGAACACTGAAGCTTTCTTT CASGRTGIENTEAFF
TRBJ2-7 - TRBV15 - TGTGCCACCAGCAGCCTAACAGGATTTTACGAGCAGTACTTC CATSSLTGFYEQYF
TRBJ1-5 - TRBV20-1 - TGCAGTGCTAGTCCCAGGGCGGATCAGCCCCAGCATTTT CSASPRADQPQHF
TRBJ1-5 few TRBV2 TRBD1 TGTGCCAGCAGTACCGGGACAGGGTATAGTCAGCCCCAGCATTTT CASSTGTGYSQPQHF
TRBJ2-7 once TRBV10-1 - TGCGCCATGACGGAGGGGGTAGCGGAGTACGAGCAGTACTTC CAMTEGVAEYEQYF
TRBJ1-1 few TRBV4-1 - TGCGCCAGCAGCCAGCACGGGGATCGGAGCACTGAAGCTTTCTTT CASSQHGDRSTEAFF
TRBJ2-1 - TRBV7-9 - TGTGCCAGCAGCTTGCCCGAGGGGGAGGCCACTAATGAGCAGTTCTTC CASSLPEGEATNEQFF
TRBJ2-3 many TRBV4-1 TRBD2 TGCGCCAGCAGCCACCCAAAGCCCGGGGGGAACACAGATACGCAGTATTTT CASSHPKPGGNTDTQYF
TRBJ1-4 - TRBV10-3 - TGTGCCATCATTGAGTTCGTTACGGCTGAAAAACTGTTTTTT CAIIEFVTAEKLFF
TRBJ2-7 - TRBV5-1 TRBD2 TGCGCCAGCAGCTTGGCCTCCCCCGGGACTACTGGTGGGCAGCAGTACTTC CASSLASPGTTGGQQYF
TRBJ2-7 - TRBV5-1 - TGCGCCAGCAGCTTGGGGGACTTCCCCTACGAGCAGTACTTC CASSLGDFPYEQYF
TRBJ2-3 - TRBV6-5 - TGTGCCAGCAGAATGGACTGGGCCACAGATACGCAGTATTTT CASRMDWATDTQYF
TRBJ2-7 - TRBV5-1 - TGCGCCAGCAGCTTGGCCGCCGGGAATGGCCTCTACGAGCAGTACTTC CASSLAAGNGLYEQYF
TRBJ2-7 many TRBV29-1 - TGCAGCGTTGAGGACGTAACCTACGAGCAGTACTTC CSVEDVTYEQYF
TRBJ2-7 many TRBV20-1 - TGCAGTGCTCCTCGGACCGGGTCCTACGAGCAGTACTTC CSAPRTGSYEQYF
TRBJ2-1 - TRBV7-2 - TGTGCCAGCGAGGGTCACCGGGACCCGAGGAATGAGCAGTTCTTC CASEGHRDPRNEQFF
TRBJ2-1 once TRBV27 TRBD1 TGTGCCAGCAGTTTCTCAGGACAGGTAGAACAGTTCTTC CASSFSGQVEQFF
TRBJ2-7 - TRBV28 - TGTGCCAGCAGCCCAACCGGGGGGCAGGGGACCTACGAGCAGTACTTC CASSPTGGQGTYEQYF
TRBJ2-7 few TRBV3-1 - TGTGCCAGCAGCCAAGGGCTGGGGTCGCAGTACTTC CASSQGLGSQYF
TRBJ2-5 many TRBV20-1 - TGCAGTGCTAGAGATAGAAGAACAGGCCAAGAGACCCAGTACTTC CSARDRRTGQETQYF
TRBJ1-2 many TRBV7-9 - TGTGCCAGCAGCTTAGAATGGAGGGACTATGGCTACACCTTC CASSLEWRDYGYTF
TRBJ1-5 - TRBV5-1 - TGCGCCAGCAGCATCGACTCGAGGGGGAATCAGCCCCAGCATTTT CASSIDSRGNQPQHF
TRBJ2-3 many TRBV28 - TGTGCCTCTGGGGGGAGCACAGATACGCAGTATTTT CASGGSTDTQYF
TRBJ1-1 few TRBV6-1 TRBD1 TGTGCCAGCACCTCGACAGGGGGAGCTTTCTTT CASTSTGGAFF
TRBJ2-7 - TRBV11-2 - TGTGCCAGCAGCTTACCGGGGCGGGTGGACGAGCAGTACTTC CASSLPGRVDEQYF
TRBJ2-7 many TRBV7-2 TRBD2 TGTGCCAGCAGCAAAGACTCCGGGACTAGCGGCGAGCAGTACTTC CASSKDSGTSGEQYF
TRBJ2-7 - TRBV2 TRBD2 TGTGCCAGCAGGGTGACTAGCGGGAGGGAACCCTCCTACGAGCAGTACTTC CASRVTSGREPSYEQYF
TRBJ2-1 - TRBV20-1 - TGCAATGCTCGACGGGGGAGAGACAATGAGCAGTTCTTC CNARRGRDNEQFF
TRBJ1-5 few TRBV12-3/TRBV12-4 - TGTGCCAGCAGTTTAACAGACAATCAGCCCCAGCATTTT CASSLTDNQPQHF
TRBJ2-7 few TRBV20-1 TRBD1 TGCAGTGCTTCGTTGTCAACGGGACAGATTTACGAGCAGTACTTC CSASLSTGQIYEQYF
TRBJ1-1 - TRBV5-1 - TGCGCCAGCAGCTTGGGACGGACCCGTTTTGAAGCTTTCTTT CASSLGRTRFEAFF